This TCR beta chain emerged from a study of T cells expressing NK-cell markers. TCRdb re-called the 5' RACE reads and shows each CDR3 protein once, DNA omitted. The sample holds around 260,000 distinct CDR3 sequences. Of note for this clonotype: Its antigen is as yet unknown.

The study, taken as a whole, reports: Topping the CD3+CD56-NKG2C+ fraction as well were these clonotypes, in four donors.

The CDR3 has 16 amino acids. Germline assignment: CDR1 SGHAT and CDR2 FQNNGV. The sequence came from a woman aged 18 to 75 in good health. The gene calls are TRBV11-2 and TRBJ2-1; TCRdb reports TRBD2, a call that lacks DNA to check it against. Sequencing input: blood T cells: a sorted CD56 or NKG2C T cell subset, CD4+ or CD8+ T cells, or bulk PBMC T cells (not recorded which). CDR3 amino acids: CASTSTRDSRPNEQFF. Combining the CDR3 with reference TRBV11-2 and TRBJ2-1 gives the whole variable domain EAGVAQSPRYKIIEKRQSVAFWCNPISGHATLYWYQQILGQGPKLLIQFQNNGVVDDSQLPKDRFSAERLKGVDSTLKIQPAKLEDSAVYLCASTSTRDSRPNEQFFGPGTRLTVL.